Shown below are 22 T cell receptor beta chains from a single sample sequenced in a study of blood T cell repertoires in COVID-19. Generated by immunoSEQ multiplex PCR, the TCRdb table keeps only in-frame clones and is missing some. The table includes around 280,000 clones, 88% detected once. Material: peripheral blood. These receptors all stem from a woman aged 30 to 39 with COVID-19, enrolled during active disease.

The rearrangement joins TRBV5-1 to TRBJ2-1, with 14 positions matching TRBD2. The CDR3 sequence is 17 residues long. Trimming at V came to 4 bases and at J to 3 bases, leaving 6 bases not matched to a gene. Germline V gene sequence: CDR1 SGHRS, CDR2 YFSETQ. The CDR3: CASSPGTSGSGYNEQFF. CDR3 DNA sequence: TGCGCCAGCAGCCCGGGGACTAGCGGGAGTGGCTACAATGAGCAGTTCTTC.

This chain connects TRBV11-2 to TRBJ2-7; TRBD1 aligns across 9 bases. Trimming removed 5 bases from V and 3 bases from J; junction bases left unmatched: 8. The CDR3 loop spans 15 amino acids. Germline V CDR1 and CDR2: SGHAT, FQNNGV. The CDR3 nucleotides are TGTGCCAGCAGCCCCCGGGGACAGGGACTCTACGAGCAGTACTTC. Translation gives CASSPRGQGLYEQYF.

CDR3 nucleotide sequence: TGTGCCAGCAGTCAACGGGGGGCACAGGTAGCTAACTATGGCTACACCTTC. Translation gives CASSQRGAQVANYGYTF. The chain links TRBV5-4 to TRBJ1-2; D is perhaps TRBD1 (6 bases). Trimming cost V 5 bases and J 0 bases, with 20 bases left between them. The CDR3 totals 17 residues. The germline CDR1 and CDR2 sequences are SGHNT and YYREEE (reference sequence). The whole variable domain, filled in from reference TRBV5-4 and TRBJ1-2, reads ETGVTQSPTHLIKTRGQQVTLRCSSQSGHNTVSWYQQALGQGPQFIFQYYREEENGRGNFPPRFSGLQFPNYSSELNVNALELDDSALYLCASSQRGAQVANYGYTFGSGTRLTVV.

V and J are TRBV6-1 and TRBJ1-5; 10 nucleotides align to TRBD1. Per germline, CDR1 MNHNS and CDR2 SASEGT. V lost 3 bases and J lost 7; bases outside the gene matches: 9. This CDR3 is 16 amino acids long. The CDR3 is CASSEVTGGSRQPQHF. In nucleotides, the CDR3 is TGTGCCAGCAGTGAGGTGACAGGGGGCTCAAGGCAGCCCCAGCATTTT.

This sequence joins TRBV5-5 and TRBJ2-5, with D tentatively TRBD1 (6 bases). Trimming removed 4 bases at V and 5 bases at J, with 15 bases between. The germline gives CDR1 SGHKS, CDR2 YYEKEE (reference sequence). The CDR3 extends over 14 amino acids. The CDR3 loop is CASSPSTGAETQYF. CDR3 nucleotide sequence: TGTGCCAGCAGCCCCTCGACAGGTGCGGAGACCCAGTACTTC. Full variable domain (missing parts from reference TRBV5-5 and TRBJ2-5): DAGVTQSPTHLIKTRGQQVTLRCSPISGHKSVSWYQQVLGQGPQFIFQYYEKEERGRGNFPDRFSARQFPNYSSELNVNALLLGDSALYLCASSPSTGAETQYFGPGTRLLVL.

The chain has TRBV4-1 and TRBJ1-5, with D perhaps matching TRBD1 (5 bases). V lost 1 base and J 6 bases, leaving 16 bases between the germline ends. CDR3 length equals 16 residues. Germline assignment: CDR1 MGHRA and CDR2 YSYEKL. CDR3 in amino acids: CASSQGRHGGGQPQHF. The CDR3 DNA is TGCGCCAGCAGCCAAGGACGACACGGGGGAGGTCAGCCCCAGCATTTT.

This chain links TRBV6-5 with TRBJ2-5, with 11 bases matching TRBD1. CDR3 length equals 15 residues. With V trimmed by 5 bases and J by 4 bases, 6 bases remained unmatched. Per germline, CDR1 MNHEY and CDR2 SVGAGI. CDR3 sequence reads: CASSRPGQGGETQYF. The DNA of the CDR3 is TGTGCCAGCAGTCGTCCGGGACAGGGGGGAGAGACCCAGTACTTC.

CDR3 residues: CASSGSGSSFDTQYF. The CDR3 coding sequence is TGTGCCAGCTCAGGGAGCGGGAGTTCCTTTGATACGCAGTATTTT. The gene calls are TRBV25-1 and TRBJ2-3; TRBD2 aligns across 8 bases. J lost 6 bases, V lost 8 bases, and 13 bases had no gene match. The V gene's germline CDR1 is MGHDK and CDR2 SYGVNS. The length of the CDR3 is 15 residues.

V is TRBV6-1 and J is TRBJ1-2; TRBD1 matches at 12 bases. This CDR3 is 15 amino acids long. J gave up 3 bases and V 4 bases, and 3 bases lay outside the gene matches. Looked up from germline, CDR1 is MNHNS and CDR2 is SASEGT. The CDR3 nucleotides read TGTGCCAGCAGTGGGGACAGGGGGCTTGACTATGGCTACACCTTC. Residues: CASSGDRGLDYGYTF.

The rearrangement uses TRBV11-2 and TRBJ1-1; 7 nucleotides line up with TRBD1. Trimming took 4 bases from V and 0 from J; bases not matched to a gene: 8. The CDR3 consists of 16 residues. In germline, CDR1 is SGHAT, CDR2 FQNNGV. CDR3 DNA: TGTGCCAGCAGCTCGGGACAGCTACTCCTGAACACTGAAGCTTTCTTT. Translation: CASSSGQLLLNTEAFF. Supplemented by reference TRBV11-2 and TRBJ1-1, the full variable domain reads EAGVAQSPRYKIIEKRQSVAFWCNPISGHATLYWYQQILGQGPKLLIQFQNNGVVDDSQLPKDRFSAERLKGVDSTLKIQPAKLEDSAVYLCASSSGQLLLNTEAFFGQGTRLTVV.

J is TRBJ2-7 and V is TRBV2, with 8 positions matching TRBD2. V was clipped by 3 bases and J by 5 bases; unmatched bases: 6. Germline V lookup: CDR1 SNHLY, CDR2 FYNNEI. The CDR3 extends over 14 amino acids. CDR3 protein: CASSEGTRGNEQYF. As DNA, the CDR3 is TGTGCCAGCAGTGAGGGGACTAGAGGCAACGAGCAGTACTTC. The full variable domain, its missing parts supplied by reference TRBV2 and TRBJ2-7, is EPEVTQTPSHQVTQMGQEVILRCVPISNHLYFYWYRQILGQKVEFLVSFYNNEISEKSEIFDDQFSVERPDGSNFTLKIRSTKLEDSAMYFCASSEGTRGNEQYFGPGTRLTVT.

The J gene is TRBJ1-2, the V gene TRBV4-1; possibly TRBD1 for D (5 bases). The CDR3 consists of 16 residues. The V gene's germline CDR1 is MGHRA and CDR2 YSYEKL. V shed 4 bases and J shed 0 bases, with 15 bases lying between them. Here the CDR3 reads CASSRLDSLTNYGYTF. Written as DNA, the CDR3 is TGCGCCAGCAGCCGATTAGACAGCCTTACTAACTATGGCTACACCTTC.

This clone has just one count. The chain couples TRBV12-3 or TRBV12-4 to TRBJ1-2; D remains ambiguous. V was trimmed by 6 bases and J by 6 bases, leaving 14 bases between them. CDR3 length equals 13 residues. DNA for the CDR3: TGTGCCAGCAGCCCTGCTCTTGAGGATGGCTACACCTTC. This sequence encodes CASSPALEDGYTF.

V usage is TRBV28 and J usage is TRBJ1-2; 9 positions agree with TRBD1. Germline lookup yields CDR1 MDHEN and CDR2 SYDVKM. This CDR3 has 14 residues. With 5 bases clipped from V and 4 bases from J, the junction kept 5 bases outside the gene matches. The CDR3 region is CASSPGQGVYGYTF. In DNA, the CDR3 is TGTGCCAGCAGTCCGGGACAGGGCGTCTATGGCTACACCTTC.

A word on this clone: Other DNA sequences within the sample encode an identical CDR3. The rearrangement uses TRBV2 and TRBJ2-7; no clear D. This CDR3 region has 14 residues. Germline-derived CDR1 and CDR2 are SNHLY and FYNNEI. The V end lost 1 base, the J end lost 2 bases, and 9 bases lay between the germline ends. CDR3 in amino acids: CASSEGLPPYEQYF. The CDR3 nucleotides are TGTGCCAGCAGTGAAGGGCTTCCACCCTACGAGCAGTACTTC.

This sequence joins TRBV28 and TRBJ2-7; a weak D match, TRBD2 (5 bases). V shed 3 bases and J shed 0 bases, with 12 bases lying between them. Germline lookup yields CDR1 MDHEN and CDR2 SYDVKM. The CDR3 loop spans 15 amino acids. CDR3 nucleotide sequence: TGTGCCAGCAGTTTCGCGCGACTAAGCTCCTACGAGCAGTACTTC. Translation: CASSFARLSSYEQYF.

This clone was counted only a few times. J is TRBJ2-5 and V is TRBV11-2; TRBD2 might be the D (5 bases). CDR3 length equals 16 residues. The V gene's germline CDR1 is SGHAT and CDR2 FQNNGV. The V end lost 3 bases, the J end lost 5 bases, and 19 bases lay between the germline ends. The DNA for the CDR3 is TGTGCCAGCAGCTTGAGTTCGGGGAGCCGGAGGGAGACCCAGTACTTC. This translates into CASSLSSGSRRETQYF. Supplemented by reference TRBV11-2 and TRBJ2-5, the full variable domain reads EAGVAQSPRYKIIEKRQSVAFWCNPISGHATLYWYQQILGQGPKLLIQFQNNGVVDDSQLPKDRFSAERLKGVDSTLKIQPAKLEDSAVYLCASSLSSGSRRETQYFGPGTRLLVL.

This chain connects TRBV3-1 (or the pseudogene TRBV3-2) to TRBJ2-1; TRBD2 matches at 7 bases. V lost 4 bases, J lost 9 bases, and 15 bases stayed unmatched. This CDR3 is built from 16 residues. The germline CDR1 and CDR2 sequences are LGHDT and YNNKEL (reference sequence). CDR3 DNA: TGTGCCAGCAGCCCCCCGGTGGGGGGGATGGGTGGTGAGCAGTTCTTC. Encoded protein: CASSPPVGGMGGEQFF.

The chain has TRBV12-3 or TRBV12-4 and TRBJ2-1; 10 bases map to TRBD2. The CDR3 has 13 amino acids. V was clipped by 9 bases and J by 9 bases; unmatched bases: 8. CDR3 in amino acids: CASVLAGAGEQFF. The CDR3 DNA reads TGTGCCAGTGTCCTAGCGGGAGCAGGTGAGCAGTTCTTC.

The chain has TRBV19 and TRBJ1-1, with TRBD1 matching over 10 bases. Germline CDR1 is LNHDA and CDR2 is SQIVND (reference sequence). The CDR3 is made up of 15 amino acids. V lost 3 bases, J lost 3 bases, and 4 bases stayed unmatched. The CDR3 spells CASSIGQGVHTEAFF. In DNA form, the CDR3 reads TGTGCCAGTAGTATCGGACAGGGGGTTCACACTGAAGCTTTCTTT.

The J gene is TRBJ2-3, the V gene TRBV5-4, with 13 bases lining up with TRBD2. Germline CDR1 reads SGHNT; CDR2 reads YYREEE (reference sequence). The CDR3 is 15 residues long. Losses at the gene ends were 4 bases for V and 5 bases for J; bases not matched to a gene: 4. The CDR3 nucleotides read TGTGCCAGCAGCCCTAGGACTAGCGGGGGAGATACGCAGTATTTT. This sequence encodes CASSPRTSGGDTQYF.

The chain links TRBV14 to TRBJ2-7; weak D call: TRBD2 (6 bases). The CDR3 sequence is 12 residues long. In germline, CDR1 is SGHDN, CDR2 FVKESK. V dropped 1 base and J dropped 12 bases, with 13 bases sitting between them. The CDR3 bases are TGTGCCAGCAGCCAAGGGGAGGTCGGTCGGTACTTC. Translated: CASSQGEVGRYF.